The 20 T cell receptor beta chains given below trace back to one sample, sequenced in a study of beta chain features in type 1 diabetes. Study outcomes and limitations: Moderate yet significant TCRB CDR3 shortening was seen in Type 1 diabetes patients in all four CD4+ subsets.

Their specific antigens are unknown. Investigators reverse transcribed all isolated RNA, so they sequenced expressed TCRB transcripts. This table comes from immunoSEQ multiplex PCR, and its TCRdb copy is limited to in-frame clones, with some not included. The table includes roughly 290,000 clones, 15% detected once. Sequenced: naive CD4+ T cells from blood. The receptor source for this set is a man aged 18 to 30 with type 1 diabetes.

The table lists this clone with a few counts. V gene TRBV20-1 combines with J gene TRBJ2-2; D is unclear. The CDR3 has 11 residues. Germline V lookup: CDR1 DFQATT, CDR2 SNEGSKA (reference sequence). Trimming stripped 3 bases from V and 9 bases from J, with 8 bases between. Written as DNA, the CDR3 is TGCAGTGCTAGTCGTGGCCGGGAGCTGTTTTTT. Its translation: CSASRGRELFF.

V gene TRBV6-5 combines with J gene TRBJ2-2; a weak D match, TRBD1 (6 bases). Trimming stripped 6 bases from V and 4 bases from J, with 12 bases between. Per the germline V gene, CDR1 is MNHEY and CDR2 is SVGAGI. CDR3 size: 14 residues. CDR3 amino acids: CASSTRGRTGELFF. The DNA for the CDR3 is TGTGCCAGCAGCACCAGGGGCCGCACCGGGGAGCTGTTTTTT.

The chain employs TRBV27 and TRBJ2-4; tentatively, D is TRBD1 (6 bases). The CDR3 runs to 16 residues. V shed 5 bases and J shed 3 bases, with 17 bases lying between them. Germline-derived CDR1 and CDR2 are MNHEY and SMNVEV (reference sequence). The DNA of the CDR3 is TGTGCCAGCAGTCCCCGGACAGCAGACCTCAAAAACATTCAGTACTTC. It encodes CASSPRTADLKNIQYF.

The chain recombines TRBV19 with TRBJ2-7; TRBD1 matches at 8 bases. V shed 4 bases, J shed 8 bases, and the junction held 10 bases outside the gene matches. Germline loops: CDR1 LNHDA, CDR2 SQIVND (reference sequence). The CDR3 contains 14 residues. This chain's CDR3 is CASSTRQGPSKQYF. CDR3 in DNA: TGTGCCAGTAGTACCAGACAGGGGCCGAGCAAGCAGTACTTC.

CDR3 in amino acids: CASTKGALGTGELFF. The CDR3, as DNA: TGTGCCAGCACCAAGGGGGCGCTTGGCACCGGGGAGCTGTTTTTT. The chain joins TRBV7-9 to TRBJ2-2, with 7 positions matching TRBD1. J was trimmed by 4 bases and V by 7 bases; bases with no gene match: 9. Germline-derived CDR1 and CDR2 are SEHNR and FQNEAQ (reference sequence). The CDR3 spans 15 residues.

This clone occurred a few times. The chain joins TRBV4-2 to TRBJ2-5; 10 bases are shared with TRBD2. After removal of 4 bases from V and 2 bases from J, the junction contained 4 bases not matched to a gene. This CDR3 comprises 15 residues. Per the germline V gene, CDR1 is LGHNA and CDR2 is YNFKEQ. CDR3 amino acids: CASSLTSGAQETQYF. CDR3 nucleotide sequence: TGTGCCAGCAGCCTTACTAGCGGGGCACAAGAGACCCAGTACTTC.

A few counts support this clone. V usage is TRBV10-1 and J usage is TRBJ2-5; the D is unclear. This CDR3 has 14 residues. CDR1 WNHNN and CDR2 SYGVQD come from the germline V gene (reference sequence). Trimming left V 0 bases short and J 1 base short, with 6 bases between. The CDR3 DNA follows: TGCGCCAGCAGTGAGTCCAGAGGCCAAGAGACCCAGTACTTC. Translating gives CASSESRGQETQYF.

Only a few counts were recorded for this clone. This chain connects TRBV27 to TRBJ2-7; a weak D match, TRBD2 (5 bases). Germline values: CDR1 MNHEY, CDR2 SMNVEV (reference sequence). V lost 0 bases to trimming and J lost 0 bases, with 12 bases between them. The CDR3 consists of 16 residues. In DNA form, the CDR3 reads TGTGCCAGCAGTTTATCACTCCCTGGGAGCTCCTACGAGCAGTACTTC. Encoded protein: CASSLSLPGSSYEQYF.

A note on this clone: This CDR3 is also generated by other DNA sequences in the sample. V gene TRBV28 combines with J gene TRBJ1-2; D gene uncertain. Germline CDR1 is MDHEN and CDR2 is SYDVKM. Trimming cost V 6 bases and J 8 bases, with 16 bases left between them. This CDR3 comprises 13 residues. CDR3: CASRSGLLPGYTF. CDR3 nucleotides: TGTGCCAGCAGATCAGGACTCTTACCAGGCTACACCTTC.

This rearrangement joins TRBV9 to TRBJ2-5, with D perhaps matching TRBD1 (5 bases). The CDR3 covers 16 residues. CDR1 is SGDLS, CDR2 YYNGEE, per germline. V was trimmed by 4 bases and J by 4 bases, leaving 20 bases between them. CDR3 sequence reads: CASSPLRGGRGETQYF. The DNA for the CDR3 is TGTGCCAGCAGCCCCCTAAGGGGCGGAAGAGGAGAGACCCAGTACTTC.

Remarks on this clone: At one end the junction does not follow the germline gene, possibly because of a read error. V is TRBV28 and J is TRBJ2-1; 7 bases agree with TRBD1. Germline CDR1 MDHEN, CDR2 SYDVKM. The CDR3 extends over 12 amino acids. CDR3 in DNA: TGTGCCAGCAGTCCTCAGGGGACAGAGCCGTTCTTC. This translates into CASSPQGTEPFF.

V usage is TRBV30 and J usage is TRBJ1-5; perhaps TRBD1 as D (5 bases). Germline CDR1 reads GTSNPN; CDR2 reads SVGIG (reference sequence). V gave up 3 bases and J gave up 3 bases, with 12 bases separating them. This CDR3 spans 14 amino acids. The CDR3 protein is CAWSSIQANQPQHF. Here the CDR3 DNA reads TGTGCCTGGAGCTCGATACAGGCCAATCAGCCCCAGCATTTT.

This clone came up a few times. The V call is TRBV14, the J call TRBJ2-7; TRBD2 matches 12 bases. V gave up 5 bases and J gave up 12 bases; unmatched junction bases: 11. The CDR3 has 14 residues. The germline gives CDR1 SGHDN, CDR2 FVKESK. CDR3 sequence reads: CASSELAGGPFRYF. Written as DNA, the CDR3 is TGTGCCAGCAGCGAACTAGCGGGAGGACCCTTCAGGTACTTC.

The CDR3 here is CASSVEQEPWGEQYF. The CDR3 coding sequence is TGTGCCAGCAGCGTAGAACAGGAGCCCTGGGGCGAGCAGTACTTC. J is TRBJ2-7 and V is TRBV9, with D possibly being TRBD1 (5 bases). With 0 bases removed from V and 6 bases from J, the gap between germline ends came to 16 bases. CDR1 is SGDLS, CDR2 YYNGEE, per germline. This CDR3 region has 15 residues.

This clone has just a few counts. The chain joins TRBV6-6 to TRBJ2-3; no firm D call. V was trimmed by 0 bases and J by 2 bases, leaving 12 bases between them. Per germline, CDR1 MNHNY and CDR2 SVGAGI (reference sequence). The CDR3 extends over 16 amino acids. DNA for the CDR3: TGTGCCAGCAGTTACTCGGCGGCCACCCCCACAGATACGCAGTATTTT. It specifies CASSYSAATPTDTQYF.

This clone has just a few counts. This sequence joins TRBV19 and TRBJ1-6; no firm D call. The CDR3 runs to 13 residues. The germline V gene encodes CDR1 LNHDA and CDR2 SQIVND (reference sequence). Deletions cut 4 bases from V and 13 bases from J, with 14 bases between. The CDR3 DNA follows: TGTGCCAGTAGTACCGGAGGCACCTCGCCCCTCCACTTT. This encodes CASSTGGTSPLHF.

This clone was observed a few times. The CDR3 protein is CASSREAGGEQFF. The CDR3 DNA is TGTGCCAGCAGCCGGGAAGCCGGCGGTGAGCAGTTCTTC. This rearrangement joins TRBV2 to TRBJ2-1, with D maybe TRBD2 (5 bases). The V gene's germline CDR1 is SNHLY and CDR2 FYNNEI. The CDR3 is 13 amino acids. The ends were cut back, 6 bases at V and 9 bases at J, with 15 bases in the middle.

The chain joins TRBV29-1 to TRBJ2-1; 9 bases map to TRBD2. The CDR3 loop spans 14 amino acids. The germline V gene has CDR1 SQVTM and CDR2 ANQGSEA. J lost 4 bases, V lost 4 bases, and 5 bases had no gene match. CDR3 coding DNA: TGCAGCGTTGTACGGCTAGCGGGGTACAATGAGCAGTTCTTC. Translating it yields CSVVRLAGYNEQFF.

The genes are TRBV5-1 and TRBJ2-7; TRBD2 matches at 9 bases. Trimming removed 5 bases from V and 3 bases from J; junction bases left unmatched: 9. Per germline, CDR1 SGHRS and CDR2 YFSETQ. CDR3 length equals 15 residues. The CDR3 here is CASSLLTSGRYEQYF. The CDR3 region has the DNA TGCGCCAGCAGTCTACTAACTAGCGGGCGCTACGAGCAGTACTTC.

The chain uses TRBV2 and TRBJ1-5; 9 bases align to TRBD1. Unmatched junction bases numbered 12, after V lost 7 bases and J lost 2 bases. The CDR3 is 17 amino acids. Per the germline V gene, CDR1 is SNHLY and CDR2 is FYNNEI. The CDR3, as DNA: TGTGCCAGCATCCGGGACAGGGCTGTTAGGGGCAATCAGCCCCAGCATTTT. Translation: CASIRDRAVRGNQPQHF.